The rows below give T cell receptor beta chains drawn from one sample of a study of OX40 agonist ivuxolimab in advanced cancers. Assay used: immunoSEQ multiplex PCR; TCRdb lists only in-frame clones, some missing. The sample lists about 45,000 clones, over 90% seen once, with around 10% in the top ten. This specimen consisted of CD4+ or CD8+ T cells sorted from blood, obtained in a trial of the OX40 agonist ivuxolimab. These receptor sequences come from an adult with an advanced solid tumor such as melanoma, head and neck, liver or kidney cancer. Each CDR3 is given with its conserved first and last residue.

v_gene,CDR3aa
TRBV7-8,CASSLNFRGPAYRFSGNTIYF
TRBV6-1,CASSELGLAGYSYEQYF
TRBV7-9,CASSPKQGAGTGELFF
TRBV6-1,CASSATGLDGYTF
TRBV30,CAWSLGGPETQYF
TRBV4-2,CASSQDVRTSGYYEQCF
TRBV2,CASSEALRTGDGSTDTQYF
TRBV28,CASSFRLMGDIQYF
TRBV4-1,CASSQLGNGQPQHF
TRBV11-3,CASSLVGRSYGYTF
TRBV7-2,CASSLGGFNEQFF
TRBV5-8,CASRLQNTGELFF
TRBV7-6,CASSFSGGTDTQYF
TRBV29-1,CSVDTGTSEAQYF